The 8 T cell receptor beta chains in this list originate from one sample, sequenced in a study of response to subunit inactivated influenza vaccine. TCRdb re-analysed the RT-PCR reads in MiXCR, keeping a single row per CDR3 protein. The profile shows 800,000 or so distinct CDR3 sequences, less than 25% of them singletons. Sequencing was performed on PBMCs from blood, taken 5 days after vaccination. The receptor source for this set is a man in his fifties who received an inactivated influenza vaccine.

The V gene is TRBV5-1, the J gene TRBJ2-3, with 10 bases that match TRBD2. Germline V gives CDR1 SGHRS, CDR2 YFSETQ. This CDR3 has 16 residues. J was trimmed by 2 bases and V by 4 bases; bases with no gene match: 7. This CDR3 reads CASSPGTSVITDTQYF. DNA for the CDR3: TGCGCCAGCAGCCCGGGGACTAGCGTTATCACAGATACGCAGTATTTT.

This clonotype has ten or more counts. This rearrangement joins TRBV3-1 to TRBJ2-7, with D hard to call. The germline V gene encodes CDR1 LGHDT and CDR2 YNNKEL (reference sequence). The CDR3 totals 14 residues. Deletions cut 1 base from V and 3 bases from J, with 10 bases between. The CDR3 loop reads CASSQVGSRYEQYF. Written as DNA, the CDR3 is TGTGCCAGCAGCCAAGTAGGAAGTCGCTACGAGCAGTACTTC.

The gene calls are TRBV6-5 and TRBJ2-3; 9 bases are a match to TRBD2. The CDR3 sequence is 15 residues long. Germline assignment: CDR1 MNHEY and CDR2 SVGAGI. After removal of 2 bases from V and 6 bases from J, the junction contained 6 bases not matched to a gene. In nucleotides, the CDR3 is TGTGCCAGCAGTTACGCGGGGGGGCGCGGGGATACGCAGTATTTT. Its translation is CASSYAGGRGDTQYF.

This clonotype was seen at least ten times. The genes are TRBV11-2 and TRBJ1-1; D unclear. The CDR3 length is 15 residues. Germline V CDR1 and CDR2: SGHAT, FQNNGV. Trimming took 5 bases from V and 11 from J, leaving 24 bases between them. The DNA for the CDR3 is TGTGCCAGCAGCCTAAATCTAAATAAACGGGGAGACGCTTTCTTT. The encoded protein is CASSLNLNKRGDAFF.

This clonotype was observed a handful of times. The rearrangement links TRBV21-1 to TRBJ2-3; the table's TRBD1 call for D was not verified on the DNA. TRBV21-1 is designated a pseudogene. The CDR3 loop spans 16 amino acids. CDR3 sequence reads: CASSKRGKRLTDTQYF. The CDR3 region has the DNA TGTGCCAGCAGCAAGAGGGGCAAACGATTGACAGATACGCAGTATTTT.

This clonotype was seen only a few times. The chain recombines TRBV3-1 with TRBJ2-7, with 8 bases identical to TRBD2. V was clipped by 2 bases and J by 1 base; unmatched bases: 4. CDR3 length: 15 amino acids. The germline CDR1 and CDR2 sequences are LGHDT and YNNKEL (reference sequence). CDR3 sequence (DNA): TGTGCCAGCAGCCAACGGGTAGCGGGATCCTACGAGCAGTACTTC. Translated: CASSQRVAGSYEQYF.

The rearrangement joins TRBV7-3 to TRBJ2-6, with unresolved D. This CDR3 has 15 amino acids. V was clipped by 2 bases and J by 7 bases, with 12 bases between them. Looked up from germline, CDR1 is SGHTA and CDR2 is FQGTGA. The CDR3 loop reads CASSLSLGNANVLTF. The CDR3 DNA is TGTGCCAGCAGCTTATCCTTGGGCAACGCCAACGTCCTGACTTTC.

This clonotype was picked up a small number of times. CDR3 region: CASSVSGRLYNEQFF. The DNA of the CDR3 is TGTGCCAGCAGTGTCAGCGGGAGACTATACAATGAGCAGTTCTTC. The chain is built from TRBV28 and TRBJ2-1, with 8 positions matching TRBD2. This CDR3 has 15 amino acids. V lost 5 bases, J lost 4 bases, and 7 bases stayed unmatched. Germline CDR1 is MDHEN and CDR2 is SYDVKM.